The entry below gives a single T cell receptor beta chain sequence along with its context. Only in-frame clones appear in the TCRdb table, and some are missing; sequencing was by immunoSEQ multiplex PCR. The sample shows about 150,000 clones, approximately 85% of them seen only once. With V trimmed by 5 bases and J by 7 bases, 8 bases remained unmatched. This CDR3 contains 15 residues. Germline V lookup: CDR1 LNHDA, CDR2 SQIVND (reference sequence). The data belong to a study of blood T cell repertoires in COVID-19. The sequenced material came from peripheral blood. This TCR was recovered from a man aged 60 to 75 with COVID-19, enrolled during active disease. The chain combines TRBV19 with TRBJ1-6, with 7 bases lining up with TRBD1. CDR3 DNA: TGTGCCAGTAGTGCACAGGGGTTGGGGAATTCACCCCTCCACTTT. Translation: CASSAQGLGNSPLHF.